Listed below are T cell receptor beta chains from one sample, sequenced in a study of cytomegalovirus exposure and HLA in healthy donors. Generated by immunoSEQ multiplex PCR, the TCRdb table keeps only in-frame clones and is missing some. The table includes fewer than 80,000 clones, approximately 82% detected once. The sample taken for sequencing was PBMCs. Receptors were obtained from a woman aged 40-49 years in good health and CMV-seropositive. Both conserved end residues are part of each CDR3.

TRBV19,CASSIRRTGAAKNIQYF
TRBV7-2,CASSLSYEQFF
TRBV7-9,CASSLAGGDNSPLHF
TRBV27,CASGLLTGSEQFF
TRBV7-8,CASSLLGQTYEQYF
TRBV6-5,CASTGGSDPYGYTF
TRBV29-1,CSVRSRAGRNTIYF
TRBV5-1,CASSPGRREDTQYF
TRBV9,CASTPTGAYSGANVLTF
TRBV7-9,CASSPNLNTEAFF
TRBV5-1,CASSDGGVVDEQYF
TRBV7-2,CASSLVPGQGTEAFF
TRBV9,CASSYDRGISSGNTIYF
TRBV7-7,CASSIGGSANEKLFF
TRBV27,CASSSNRAAKNIQYF
TRBV5-1,CASSTTGDYGYTF
TRBV4-1,CASSQGDLRSQPQHF
TRBV2,CASSRRTFEAFF
TRBV27,CASSLAWDRSDLHRGNTIYF
TRBV5-1,CASSLGTGGQPQHF
TRBV19,CASSIIFDGVRDTQYF
TRBV29-1,CSVAGTGGTDTQYF
TRBV6-1,CASRRAGTAQETQYF
TRBV7-9,CASSQTGGPEKLFF
TRBV5-1,CASSDVTGGIQVEQYF
TRBV18,CASSLGGPLAEQYF
TRBV5-5,CASSGTGLTYEQYF
TRBV28,CASSRDMVSDEQYF
TRBV28,CASRRILVRDYGYTF
TRBV5-5,CASRIGASYEQYF
TRBV2,CASSLVGPGFEKLFF
TRBV30,CAWSDYVYEQYF
TRBV7-8,CASSQQYNEQFF
TRBV7-9,CASSSTGGDTEAFF
TRBV9,CASSGQGSSYEQYF
TRBV29-1,CSVEGQLEGYTF